This T cell receptor (beta chain) was sequenced for a study of control samples from healthy donors and cancer patients. Sequenced by immunoSEQ multiplex PCR; TCRdb stores in-frame clones only, minus some. The profile shows more than 95,000 clones, more than 70% of them singletons. CDR3 length equals 12 residues. The germline CDR1 and CDR2 sequences are MGHDK and SYGVNS. Trimming pared 6 bases from V and 4 bases from J, leaving 7 bases between. Source material: blood. This sequence was found in a man aged 60-69 years in good health. V usage is TRBV25-1 and J usage is TRBJ1-5; no clear D gene. CDR3 in DNA: TGTGCCAGCAGCGGGCCGAATCAGCCCCAGCATTTT. Amino acid sequence: CASSGPNQPQHF.